One and the same sample provided the 20 T cell receptor beta chains below, sequenced in a study of cytomegalovirus exposure and HLA in healthy donors. PCR amplification relied on 60 Vbeta primers (plus 13 Jbeta primers). Libraries were prepared by immunoSEQ multiplex PCR; TCRdb keeps only in-frame clonotypes and omits some of them. Recorded for this sample: approximately 190,000 clones. Sequenced input: PBMCs. The receptors stem from a boy aged 5-17 years in good health and CMV-seronegative.

The genes are TRBV5-6 and TRBJ1-4; TRBD1 matches at 7 bases. The CDR3 is 14 amino acids. The trim removed 2 bases at V and 6 bases at J, leaving 4 bases unmatched. Germline V gene sequence: CDR1 SGHDT, CDR2 YYEEEE. Here the CDR3 DNA reads TGTGCCAGCAGCTTTGGGACAGCGTATGAAAAACTGTTTTTT. This sequence encodes CASSFGTAYEKLFF.

Points on this clone: Other DNA sequences in the sample encode the same CDR3. V gene TRBV5-1 combines with J gene TRBJ1-5; 7 bases map to TRBD1. J was trimmed by 4 bases and V by 4 bases; bases with no gene match: 5. The germline V gene encodes CDR1 SGHRS and CDR2 YFSETQ. The CDR3 is 14 residues long. The CDR3 region is CASSLGTANQPQHF. CDR3 nucleotides: TGCGCCAGCAGCCTCGGGACAGCAAATCAGCCCCAGCATTTT.

This chain connects TRBV6-6 to TRBJ1-6, with TRBD1 identical over 7 bases. Germline-derived CDR1 and CDR2 are MNHNY and SVGAGI (reference sequence). After removal of 6 bases from V and 7 bases from J, the junction contained 12 bases not matched to a gene. CDR3 length: 16 amino acids. The CDR3 DNA is TGTGCCAGCAGGGACGATACTACAGGGGACAATTCACCCCTCCACTTT. Protein: CASRDDTTGDNSPLHF.

The rearrangement uses TRBV11-2 and TRBJ2-2; 8 bases line up with TRBD2. The junction had 14 bases not matched to a gene; V was cut back by 8 bases and J by 6 bases. Germline V gene lookup returns CDR1 SGHAT and CDR2 FQNNGV. This CDR3 comprises 16 residues. CDR3: CASFTFSGGHAGELFF. The DNA for the CDR3 is TGTGCCAGCTTCACGTTTTCGGGGGGGCATGCCGGGGAGCTGTTTTTT.

The gene calls are TRBV18 and TRBJ1-1; no clear D gene. The length of the CDR3 is 15 residues. From germline, CDR1 is KGHSH and CDR2 LQKENI. Trimming left V 1 base short and J 2 bases short, with 11 bases between. In DNA, the CDR3 is TGTGCCAGCTCACCACTTCCTCCAGTTAACACTGAAGCTTTCTTT. Protein product: CASSPLPPVNTEAFF. Based on the CDR3 plus reference TRBV18 and TRBJ1-1, the full variable domain is NAGVMQNPRHLVRRRGQEARLRCSPMKGHSHVYWYRQLPEEGLKFMVYLQKENIIDESGMPKERFSAEFPKEGPSILRIQQVVRGDSAAYFCASSPLPPVNTEAFFGQGTRLTVV.

The chain combines TRBV27 with TRBJ1-2; D not resolved. Germline assignment: CDR1 MNHEY and CDR2 SMNVEV (reference sequence). Trimming shortened V by 5 bases and J by 8 bases, and 15 bases separated the two germline ends. This CDR3 is 13 amino acids long. The CDR3 here is CASSQTGAQGYTF. As DNA, the CDR3 is TGTGCCAGCAGTCAAACGGGAGCGCAGGGCTACACCTTC.

For the CDR3, the DNA is TGTGCCAGCAGTGTTGGGGGCGCCCCTAATAGCAATCAGCCCCAGCATTTT. This gives the protein CASSVGGAPNSNQPQHF. The chain combines TRBV6-4 with TRBJ1-5; D is possibly TRBD1 (6 bases). This CDR3 region has 17 residues. With 4 bases removed from V and 0 bases from J, the gap between germline ends came to 16 bases. Germline lookup yields CDR1 MRHNA and CDR2 SNTAGT.

The chain joins TRBV5-8 to TRBJ1-4, with D perhaps matching TRBD1 (5 bases). Germline V lookup: CDR1 SGHTS, CDR2 YDEGEE. This CDR3 contains 18 residues. V lost 1 base to trimming and J lost 6 bases, with 22 bases between them. The CDR3 reads CASSLWGDRFVVDEKLFF. CDR3 coding DNA: TGTGCCAGCAGCTTGTGGGGCGACAGATTCGTCGTCGATGAAAAACTGTTTTTT.

J is TRBJ2-1 and V is TRBV19; 12 positions agree with TRBD2. V lost 5 bases and J lost 10; bases outside the gene matches: 9. Germline lookup yields CDR1 LNHDA and CDR2 SQIVND (reference sequence). The CDR3 totals 15 residues. The CDR3 is CASSETSGGSWEQFF. The CDR3 DNA reads TGTGCCAGTAGTGAAACTAGCGGGGGGAGTTGGGAGCAGTTCTTC.

The V call is TRBV4-3, the J call TRBJ1-6; D call uncertain. Trimming removed 1 base at V and 0 bases at J, with 13 bases between. CDR3 size: 18 residues. From germline, CDR1 is LGHNA and CDR2 YSLEER. The CDR3 loop reads CASSQGQLPGSYNSPLHF. CDR3 nucleotide sequence: TGCGCCAGCAGCCAAGGGCAACTACCCGGCTCCTATAATTCACCCCTCCACTTT.

The rearrangement links TRBV10-3 to TRBJ2-2; maybe TRBD1 (6 bases). Trimming shortened V by 6 bases and J by 3 bases, and 11 bases separated the two germline ends. CDR1 and CDR2 (germline): ENHRY, SYGVKD. This CDR3 has 14 residues. The CDR3 spells CAIRGDTYTGELFF. Here the CDR3 DNA reads TGTGCCATCAGAGGGGACACCTACACCGGGGAGCTGTTTTTT.

This chain links TRBV10-1 with TRBJ1-5, with 10 nucleotides matching TRBD1. V dropped 9 bases and J dropped 14; count of bases not matched to a gene: 4. The CDR3 loop spans 10 amino acids. The germline CDR1 and CDR2 sequences are WNHNN and SYGVQD (reference sequence). Written as DNA, the CDR3 is TGCGCCAGGGCAGGGACAGGGGAGCATTTT. This codes for CARAGTGEHF.

V is TRBV2 and J is TRBJ1-1, with a tentative D call TRBD1 (5 bases). This CDR3 comprises 12 residues. CDR1 SNHLY and CDR2 FYNNEI come from the germline V gene. Trimming removed 1 base from V and 11 bases from J, with 11 bases in between. In nucleotides, the CDR3 is TGTGCCAGCAGTGAAGAAGGACATACGGCTTTCTTT. The encoded protein is CASSEEGHTAFF.

This rearrangement joins TRBV30 to TRBJ1-3; a possible D gene is TRBD1 (5 bases). V was trimmed by 2 bases and J by 4 bases, leaving 9 bases between them. Germline V lookup: CDR1 GTSNPN, CDR2 SVGIG (reference sequence). This CDR3 comprises 13 residues. The CDR3 loop is CAWSHDRGNTIYF. CDR3 DNA sequence: TGTGCCTGGAGTCATGACAGAGGAAACACCATATATTTT.

The chain has TRBV7-8 and TRBJ2-7, with 11 bases lining up with TRBD1. The J segment lost 1 base and the V segment lost 3 bases, leaving 5 bases of the junction unmatched. The CDR3 loop spans 16 amino acids. CDR1 is SGHVS, CDR2 FQNEAQ, per germline. CDR3: CASSFKGQGASYEQYF. The DNA of the CDR3 is TGTGCCAGCAGCTTCAAAGGACAGGGGGCATCCTACGAGCAGTACTTC.

This chain joins TRBV5-4 and TRBJ2-3; 11 bases fit TRBD2. Per the germline V gene, CDR1 is SGHNT and CDR2 is YYREEE (reference sequence). J lost 5 bases, V lost 4 bases, and 15 bases had no gene match. The CDR3 loop spans 18 amino acids. The CDR3, as DNA: TGTGCCAGCAGCCGCTTGGGTCCTACTAGCGGGGGAGGAGATACGCAGTATTTT. Its translation is CASSRLGPTSGGGDTQYF.

This chain joins TRBV4-1 and TRBJ1-5; maybe TRBD1 (6 bases). This CDR3 is built from 16 residues. CDR1 MGHRA and CDR2 YSYEKL come from the germline V gene. The V gene lost 3 bases and the J gene lost 5 bases, with 17 bases spanning the gap. CDR3 nucleotides: TGCGCCAGCAGCCAGTCCACCGGGACACTTTATCAGCCCCAGCATTTT. Translation: CASSQSTGTLYQPQHF.

The V call is TRBV6-5, the J call TRBJ1-6; D unresolved. Trimming left V 0 bases short and J 8 bases short, with 5 bases between. CDR1 and CDR2 (germline): MNHEY, SVGAGI. The CDR3 totals 13 residues. CDR3 in DNA: TGTGCCAGCAGTTACTCGGGAGATTCACCCCTCCACTTT. Translated, it gives CASSYSGDSPLHF.

The V and J genes are TRBV28 and TRBJ2-7, with D perhaps TRBD1 (6 bases). The CDR3 runs 13 residues. CDR1 MDHEN and CDR2 SYDVKM come from the germline V gene. V was trimmed by 10 bases and J by 0 bases, leaving 13 bases between them. CDR3 DNA sequence: TGTGCCACCGTTACAGGGAACTCCTACGAGCAGTACTTC. Encoded protein: CATVTGNSYEQYF.

This chain links TRBV7-8 with TRBJ2-3; maybe TRBD2 (6 bases). Trimming removed 2 bases at V and 0 bases at J, with 21 bases between. This CDR3 spans 19 amino acids. Germline assignment: CDR1 SGHVS and CDR2 FQNEAQ. This CDR3 reads CASSLKGGDWRTSTDTQYF. Here the CDR3 DNA reads TGTGCCAGCAGCTTAAAGGGCGGGGATTGGCGGACTAGCACAGATACGCAGTATTTT.